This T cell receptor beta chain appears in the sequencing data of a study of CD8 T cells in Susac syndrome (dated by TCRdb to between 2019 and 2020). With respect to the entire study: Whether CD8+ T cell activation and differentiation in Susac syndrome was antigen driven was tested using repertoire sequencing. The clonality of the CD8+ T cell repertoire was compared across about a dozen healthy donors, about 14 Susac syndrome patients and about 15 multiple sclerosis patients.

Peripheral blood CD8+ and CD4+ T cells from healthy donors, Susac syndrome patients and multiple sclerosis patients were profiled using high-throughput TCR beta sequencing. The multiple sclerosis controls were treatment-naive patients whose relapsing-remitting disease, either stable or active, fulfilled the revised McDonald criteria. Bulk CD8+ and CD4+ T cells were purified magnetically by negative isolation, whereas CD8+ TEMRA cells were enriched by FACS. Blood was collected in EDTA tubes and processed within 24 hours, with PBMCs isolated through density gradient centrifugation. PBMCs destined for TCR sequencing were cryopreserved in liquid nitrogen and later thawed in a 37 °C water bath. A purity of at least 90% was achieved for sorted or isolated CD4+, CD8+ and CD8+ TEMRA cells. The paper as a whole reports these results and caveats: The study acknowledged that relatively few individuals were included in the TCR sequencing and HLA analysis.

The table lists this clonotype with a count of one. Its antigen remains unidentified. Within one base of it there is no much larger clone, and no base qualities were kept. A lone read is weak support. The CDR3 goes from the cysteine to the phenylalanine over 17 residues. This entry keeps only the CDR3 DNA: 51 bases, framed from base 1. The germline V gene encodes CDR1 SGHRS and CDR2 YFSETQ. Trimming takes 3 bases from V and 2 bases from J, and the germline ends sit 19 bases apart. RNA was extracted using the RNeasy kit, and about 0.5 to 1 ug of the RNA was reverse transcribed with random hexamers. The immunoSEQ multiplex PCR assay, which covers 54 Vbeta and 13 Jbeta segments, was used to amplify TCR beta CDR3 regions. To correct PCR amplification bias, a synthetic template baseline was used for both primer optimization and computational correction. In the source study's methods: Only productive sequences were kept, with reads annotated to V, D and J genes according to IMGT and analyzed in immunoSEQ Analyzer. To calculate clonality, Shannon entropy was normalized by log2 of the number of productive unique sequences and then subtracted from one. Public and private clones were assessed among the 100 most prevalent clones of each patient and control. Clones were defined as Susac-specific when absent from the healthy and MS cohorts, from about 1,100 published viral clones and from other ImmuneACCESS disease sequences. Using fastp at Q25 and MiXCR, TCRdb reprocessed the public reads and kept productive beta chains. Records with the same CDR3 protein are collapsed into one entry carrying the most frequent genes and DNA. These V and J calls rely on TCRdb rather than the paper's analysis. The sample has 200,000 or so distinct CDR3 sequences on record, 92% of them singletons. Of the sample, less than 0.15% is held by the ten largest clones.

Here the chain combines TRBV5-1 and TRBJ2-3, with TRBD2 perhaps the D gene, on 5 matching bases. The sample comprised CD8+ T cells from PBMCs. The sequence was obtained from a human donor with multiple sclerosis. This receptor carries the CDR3 CASSSTLSGVNTDTQYF. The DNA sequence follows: TGCGCCAGCAGCTCCACGTTGAGCGGCGTAAACACAGATACGCAGTATTTT.